This T cell receptor beta chain came from a study of cytomegalovirus exposure and HLA in healthy donors. The wider study: Assignment to the Caucasian-associated ancestry cluster applied to over 70% of the approximately 400 genotyped donors. The study's findings and limits: Cytomegalovirus status was reportedly diagnosed by the classifier with high sensitivity and specificity.

This clone was observed a single time. Its antigen is undetermined. Sequence at one end of the junction differs from germline and may be a read error. Use of 60 Vbeta and 13 Jbeta primers characterized the PCR. Method: immunoSEQ multiplex PCR; TCRdb's copy keeps in-frame clones and lacks some. The table has about 140,000 clones, 65% to 80% seen once; the top ten hold less than 1.5%. CDR1 is MGHDK, CDR2 SYGVNS, per germline. The CDR3 is 15 residues long. The chain employs TRBV25-1 and TRBJ2-5, with 9 positions matching TRBD1. The sample comprised PBMCs. The clonotype was recovered from a male donor in good health and CMV-seropositive. CDR3 in amino acids: CACSEKDRGGETQYF. The DNA of the CDR3 is TGTGCCTGCAGTGAAAAGGACAGGGGAGGGGAGACCCAGTACTTC.